This TCR beta chain was identified during a study of T-cell reconstitution after alpha-beta-depleted transplantation in children. Preparation of the TCRbeta library was carried out with unique molecular identifiers. MiXCR, run by TCRdb on the PCR reads, gives a single entry per CDR3 protein. Here the sample spans fewer than 400,000 distinct CDR3 sequences, 20% being singletons. The germline gives CDR1 SQVTM, CDR2 ANQGSEA. Trimming removed 8 bases at V and 3 bases at J, with 19 bases between. The CDR3 covers 14 residues. The sequence derives from a human donor who donated a stem cell graft to a child with acute myeloid leukemia. The rearrangement links TRBV29-1 to TRBJ1-2; D remains ambiguous. The sample here was PBMCs from the stem cell graft donor, taken from the stem cell graft. The CDR3 here is CSPRSQPVDYGYTF. The CDR3 nucleotides are TGCAGCCCGCGGAGTCAGCCCGTTGACTATGGCTACACCTTC.